These T cell receptor beta chains were read from a single sample in a study of T cell repertoires in cytomegalovirus infection. TCRdb re-called the reads through MiXCR, storing one row per CDR3 protein. The data show over 150,000 distinct CDR3 sequences, around an eighth seen once. Sequenced sample: PBMCs. The receptors derive from a human donor in good health (CMV status not recorded). Some clones in this sample may be carry-over from other donors' samples. The CDR3 runs from the conserved cysteine through the conserved F or W. D genes are given only for firm matches. Size is stated for part of the rows, as once, few or many counts, or as a class when the clone is expanded.

>TRBD2|few|TRBJ2-1|TRBV5-1
CASSSIAGGVYNEQFF
TGCGCCAGCAGCTCGATAGCGGGAGGGGTCTACAATGAGCAGTTCTTC
>-|few|TRBJ1-1|TRBV4-3
CASSQDMSGNTEAFF
TGCGCCAGCAGCCAAGATATGTCGGGGAACACTGAAGCTTTCTTT
>-|many|TRBJ1-4|TRBV7-2
CASSRSPAGLTNEKLFF
TGTGCCAGCAGCAGATCACCAGCGGGTCTAACTAATGAAAAACTGTTTTTT
>TRBD1|many|TRBJ1-2|TRBV14
CASSQGRRDRLHRYGYTF
TGTGCCAGCAGCCAAGGCCGCCGGGACAGGCTTCATCGCTATGGCTACACCTTC
>-|many|TRBJ1-1|TRBV19
CASSIRPLNTEAFF
TGTGCCAGTAGTATAAGACCGTTGAACACTGAAGCTTTCTTT
>-|many|TRBJ2-5|TRBV7-2
CASRILQGGREVQETQYF
TGTGCCAGCAGGATATTACAGGGGGGGCGGGAGGTCCAAGAGACCCAGTACTTC
>-|many|TRBJ2-5|TRBV7-8
CASSFEWERQETQYF
TGTGCCAGCAGCTTTGAATGGGAGCGTCAAGAGACCCAGTACTTC
>-|many|TRBJ2-1|TRBV15
CATSSGLRAGNEQFF
TGTGCCACCAGCAGTGGACTCAGGGCGGGCAATGAGCAGTTCTTC
>TRBD1|-|TRBJ1-5|TRBV20-1
CSALQGAYRRNQPQHF
TGCAGTGCCCTACAGGGGGCGTACCGAAGAAATCAGCCCCAGCATTTT
>-|-|TRBJ2-1|TRBV5-1
CASSLRSGGSYNEQFF
TGCGCCAGCAGCTTAAGGTCCGGGGGCTCCTACAATGAGCAGTTCTTC
>-|many|TRBJ1-6|TRBV7-2
CASSTRRPGDSPLHF
TGTGCCAGCAGCACTAGGAGGCCAGGGGATTCACCCCTCCACTTT
>-|few|TRBJ2-1|TRBV25-1
CASSYRDPYNEQFF
TGTGCCAGCAGTTACAGGGATCCCTACAATGAGCAGTTCTTC
>TRBD2|few|TRBJ2-5|TRBV28
CASSFELAEFQETQYF
TGTGCCAGCAGTTTCGAACTAGCGGAGTTCCAAGAGACCCAGTACTTC